These 12 T cell receptor beta chains came from one sample sequenced in a study of T-cell memory formation after mild COVID-19. TCRdb re-called the 5' RACE reads through MiXCR, storing one row per CDR3 protein. The table has about 420,000 distinct CDR3 sequences, more than 20% seen once; the top ten hold under 15%. The specimen was PBMCs or a T cell subset sorted from them (not recorded which). The receptors here all came from an adult woman who had mild COVID-19 (a few samples of this study predate the infection). Cell type and time point are not known.

The rearrangement links TRBV11-3 to TRBJ1-2, with 7 bases matching TRBD1. V gave up 0 bases and J gave up 6 bases; unmatched junction bases: 4. Germline assignment: CDR1 SGHNT and CDR2 YENEEA. This CDR3 is 14 amino acids long. CDR3 loop: CASSLEKGANGYTF. CDR3 DNA: TGTGCCAGCAGCTTAGAGAAGGGGGCGAATGGCTACACCTTC.

The rearrangement uses TRBV24-1 and TRBJ2-2; D not resolved. CDR1 is KGHDR, CDR2 SFDVKD, per germline. Trimming removed 1 base from V and 7 bases from J, with 9 bases in between. There are 14 residues in the CDR3. CDR3 sequence: CATSDFLVGGELFF. DNA of the CDR3: TGTGCCACCAGTGATTTTCTCGTTGGCGGGGAGCTGTTTTTT.

The gene calls are TRBV20-1 and TRBJ2-1, with TRBD2 matching 7 bases. Trimming took 0 bases from V and 10 from J; bases not matched to a gene: 9. The germline CDR1 and CDR2 sequences are DFQATT and SNEGSKA (reference sequence). The CDR3 consists of 14 residues. The CDR3 DNA reads as TGCAGTGCTAGAGATGGCGGGAGCGTCTCGGAGCAGTTCTTC. Amino acids: CSARDGGSVSEQFF.

This clonotype turned up a few times. V gene TRBV12-3 or TRBV12-4 combines with J gene TRBJ1-5; TRBD1 is a possible D gene (5 bases). CDR3 length equals 16 residues. V was trimmed by 6 bases and J by 2 bases, leaving 17 bases between them. The CDR3 loop is CASSLGGNVGNQPQHF. Written as DNA, the CDR3 is TGTGCCAGCAGCCTCGGGGGGAACGTGGGCAATCAGCCCCAGCATTTT.

This clonotype was observed a few times. The V call is TRBV7-2, the J call TRBJ1-5; D perhaps matches TRBD1 (6 bases). V shed 5 bases and J shed 5 bases, with 13 bases lying between them. From germline, CDR1 is SGHTA and CDR2 FQGNSA. The CDR3 totals 14 residues. In DNA form, the CDR3 reads TGTGCCAGCAGCCCCCGAGGGGGTGATCAGCCCCAGCATTTT. Translating gives CASSPRGGDQPQHF.

The chain employs TRBV5-6 and TRBJ1-1; D is possibly TRBD1 (5 bases). Trimming stripped 0 bases from V and 4 bases from J, with 10 bases between. Germline V gives CDR1 SGHDT, CDR2 YYEEEE. The CDR3 is made up of 14 amino acids. CDR3 in amino acids: CASSLAGGTTEAFF. CDR3 bases: TGTGCCAGCAGCTTGGCCGGGGGGACCACTGAAGCTTTCTTT.

The CDR3 region has the DNA TGTGCCAGCCTGAACCCCTTTTGGGGGGGGCACAATGAGCAGTTCTTC. This sequence encodes CASLNPFWGGHNEQFF. The V and J genes are TRBV12-3 or TRBV12-4 and TRBJ2-1; a possible D gene is TRBD2 (7 bases). The CDR3 extends over 16 amino acids. V lost 8 bases and J lost 5, with 22 bases in between.

This clonotype turned up a few times. The rearrangement links TRBV20-1 to TRBJ2-7; the D gene is possibly TRBD2 (5 bases). The V gene lost 6 bases and the J gene lost 4 bases, with 13 bases spanning the gap. The CDR3 consists of 12 residues. The germline CDR1 and CDR2 sequences are DFQATT and SNEGSKA (reference sequence). As DNA, the CDR3 is TGCAGTGCCCGGGGAGTGGCATACGAGCAGTACTTC. It yields the protein CSARGVAYEQYF.

This clonotype appeared many times. The J gene is TRBJ1-5, the V gene TRBV4-2; D not certain. Trimming took 1 base from V and 7 from J, leaving 11 bases between them. The germline gives CDR1 LGHNA, CDR2 YNFKEQ. The CDR3 length is 14 residues. CDR3 DNA sequence: TGTGCCAGCAGCCAAGTCGTCGATAGGCAGCCCCAGCATTTT. Its protein product is CASSQVVDRQPQHF.

This clonotype was found a few times. V usage is TRBV20-1 and J usage is TRBJ2-1, with TRBD2 matching 10 bases. Looked up from germline, CDR1 is DFQATT and CDR2 is SNEGSKA (reference sequence). The CDR3 is 16 amino acids. With 0 bases clipped from V and 4 bases from J, the junction kept 6 bases outside the gene matches. CDR3 sequence: CSARDSLAGVYNEQFF. In DNA form, the CDR3 reads TGCAGTGCTAGAGATTCCCTAGCGGGGGTTTACAATGAGCAGTTCTTC.

The J gene is TRBJ2-7, the V gene TRBV7-3; the D call may be TRBD1 or TRBD2 (5 bases each). V was clipped by 4 bases and J by 7 bases, with 14 bases between them. Germline CDR1 and CDR2: SGHTA and FQGTGA. The CDR3 loop spans 13 amino acids. The CDR3 here is CASSSGPTGEQYF. Written as DNA, the CDR3 is TGTGCCAGCAGCTCGGGACCGACGGGGGAGCAGTACTTC.

This clonotype was observed a handful of times. The chain links TRBV4-1 to TRBJ2-7, with 7 bases identical to TRBD2. With 0 bases clipped from V and 6 bases from J, the junction kept 8 bases outside the gene matches. The germline V gene has CDR1 MGHRA and CDR2 YSYEKL. CDR3 size: 15 residues. The CDR3 DNA reads as TGCGCCAGCAGCCAAGATAAGGGGTGGGGGGGCGAGCAGTACTTC. It is translated as CASSQDKGWGGEQYF.